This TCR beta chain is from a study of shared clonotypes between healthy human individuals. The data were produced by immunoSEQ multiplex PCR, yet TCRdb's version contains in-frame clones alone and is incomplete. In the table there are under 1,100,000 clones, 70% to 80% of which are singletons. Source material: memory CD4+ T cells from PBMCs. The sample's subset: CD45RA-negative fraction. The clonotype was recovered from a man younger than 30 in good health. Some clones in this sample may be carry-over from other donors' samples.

CDR3 sequence: CASSSFRSGQPQHF. In nucleotides, the CDR3 is TGTGCCAGCAGCTCCTTTCGATCGGGTCAGCCCCAGCATTTT. This chain joins TRBV5-6 and TRBJ1-5, with D unresolved. CDR3 size: 14 residues. Germline CDR1 and CDR2: SGHDT and YYEEEE. V lost 3 bases, J lost 6 bases, and 13 bases lay in between.